The entry below gives a single T cell receptor beta chain sequence along with its context. This sample was included in a study of shared T cell receptors in the human thymus. Assay: immunoSEQ multiplex PCR; the TCRdb copy retains only in-frame clones and omits some. In the table there are some 660,000 clones, approximately 89% of which are singletons. The same specimen was also included in a second study, on human thymus T cells.

The receptor comes from a boy less than two years old with a congenital heart defect. The sample was thymocytes.

CDR3 sequence: CASSDRVRDGYTF. The CDR3 nucleotides read TGTGCCAGCAGTGACAGGGTTCGGGATGGCTACACCTTC. V usage is TRBV2 and J usage is TRBJ1-2; D might be TRBD1 (5 bases). Germline CDR1 is SNHLY and CDR2 is FYNNEI. The CDR3 has 13 amino acids. V was cut by 3 bases and J by 6 bases, with 11 bases left in between.